This TCR beta chain was captured in a study of blood T cell repertoires in COVID-19. The V gene's germline CDR1 is SGHVS and CDR2 FQNEAQ. The CDR3 consists of 15 residues. The ends were cut back, 2 bases at V and 5 bases at J, with 15 bases in the middle. Per the authors' pipeline: Quantification of nucleated cells was approximated via reference gene primer amplification. Produced via immunoSEQ multiplex PCR; TCRdb's table is partial and in-frame only. The DNA gave D and trimming, while V, J and clone size come from that table. The table has some 170,000 clones, roughly 86% seen once. Sequenced material: peripheral blood. The TCR sequence derives from a woman in her sixties who had recovered from COVID-19. This chain uses TRBV7-8 with TRBJ2-5; tentative D call: TRBD1 (5 bases). The CDR3 reads CASSLQNTRQETQYF. Written as DNA, the CDR3 is TGTGCCAGCAGCTTACAAAACACAAGACAGGAGACCCAGTACTTC.